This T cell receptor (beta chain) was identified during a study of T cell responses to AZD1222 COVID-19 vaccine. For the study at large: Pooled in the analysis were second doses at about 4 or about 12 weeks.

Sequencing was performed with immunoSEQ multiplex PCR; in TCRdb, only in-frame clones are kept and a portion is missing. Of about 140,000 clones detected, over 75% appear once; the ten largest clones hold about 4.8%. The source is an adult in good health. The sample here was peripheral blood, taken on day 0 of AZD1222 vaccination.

Here the CDR3 reads CASSQATGGGIYGYTF. The CDR3 DNA sequence: TGCGCCAGCAGCCAAGCGACAGGGGGCGGCATCTATGGCTACACCTTC. The chain uses TRBV4-1 and TRBJ1-2; 10 bases are a match to TRBD1. V trimming: 1 base; J trimming: 4 bases; junction bases outside the gene matches: 6. The V gene's germline CDR1 is MGHRA and CDR2 YSYEKL. This CDR3 is built from 16 residues.